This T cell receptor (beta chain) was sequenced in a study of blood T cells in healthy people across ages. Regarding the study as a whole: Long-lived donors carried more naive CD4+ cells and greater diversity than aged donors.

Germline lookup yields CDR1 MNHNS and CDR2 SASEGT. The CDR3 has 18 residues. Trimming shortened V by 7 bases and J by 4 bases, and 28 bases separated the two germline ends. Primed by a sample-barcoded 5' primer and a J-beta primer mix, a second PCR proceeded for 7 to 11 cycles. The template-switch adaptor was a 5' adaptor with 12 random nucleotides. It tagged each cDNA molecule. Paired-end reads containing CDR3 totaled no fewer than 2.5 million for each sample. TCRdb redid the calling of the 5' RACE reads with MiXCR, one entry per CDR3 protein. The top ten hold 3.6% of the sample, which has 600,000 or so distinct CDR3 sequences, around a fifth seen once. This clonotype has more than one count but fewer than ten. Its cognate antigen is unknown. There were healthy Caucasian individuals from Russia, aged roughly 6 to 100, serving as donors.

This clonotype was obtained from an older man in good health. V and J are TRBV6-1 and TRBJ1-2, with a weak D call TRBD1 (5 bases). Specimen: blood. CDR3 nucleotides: TGTGCCAGCACCCCGGGACTTATCCGGACCTCCACCTTCTATGGCTACACCTTC. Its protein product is CASTPGLIRTSTFYGYTF.